This T cell receptor beta chain is drawn from a study of blood T cell repertoires in COVID-19. About the study: The samples span acute and convalescent COVID-19 from the United States, Italy and Spain. The analysed material was cDNA or gDNA that came from T cells, B-cell-depleted T cells, or PBMCs.

Source study methods: From reference gene primer amplification, estimates of nucleated cell counts were derived. This table comes from immunoSEQ multiplex PCR, and its TCRdb copy is limited to in-frame clones, with some not included. The V and J calls and clone size were taken over from that table, and D and trimming were inferred from the DNA. The sample shows around 220,000 clones, around 85% of them seen only once. The CDR3 is 15 residues long. V was cut by 3 bases and J by 1 base, with 12 bases left in between. Germline CDR1 and CDR2: LNHDA and SQIVND (reference sequence). The TCR originated in a human donor in a cohort sampled during active COVID-19. The genes are TRBV19 and TRBJ1-1; no clear D gene. The sequencing sample was made of peripheral blood. CDR3 protein: CASSIGGQANTEAFF. CDR3 nucleotides: TGTGCCAGTAGTATTGGTGGGCAGGCGAACACTGAAGCTTTCTTT.